What follows is one T cell receptor beta chain and its context. Antigen unknown. The junction had 6 bases not matched to a gene; V was cut back by 5 bases and J by 2 bases. CDR1 SEHNR and CDR2 FQNEAQ come from the germline V gene (reference sequence). CDR3 length: 15 residues. This table comes from immunoSEQ multiplex PCR, and its TCRdb copy is limited to in-frame clones, with some not included. This sample carries 200,000 to 300,000 clones, 65% to 85% of them seen once, and the ten largest clones take less than 0.75%. The source of the sample is a study of Tregs in tolerant kidney transplant recipients. Study-wide results and limits: Biological reproducibility was not directly addressed in this study.

The receptor was isolated from a human donor in good health. Sequenced material: CD4+ T cells from blood. The genes are TRBV7-9 and TRBJ2-3; 8 positions agree with TRBD2. The CDR3 region is CASSLTSGDTDTQYF. The CDR3 bases are TGTGCCAGCAGCCTTACTAGCGGTGACACAGATACGCAGTATTTT.